Following are 9 T cell receptor beta chains from one sample sequenced in a study of T cell repertoires in cytomegalovirus infection. TCRdb used MiXCR to reprocess the reads, holding one entry per CDR3 protein. Of roughly 640,000 distinct CDR3 sequences detected, roughly 24% appear once; the ten largest clones hold roughly 8%. Sequenced material: CD8+ T cells from PBMCs. The receptor source for this set is a human donor in good health (CMV status not recorded). Some clones in this sample may be carry-over from other donors' samples.

J is TRBJ1-2 and V is TRBV6-2 or TRBV6-3; D is ambiguous. In germline, CDR1 is MNHEY, CDR2 SVGEGT. CDR3 size: 16 residues. V gave up 2 bases and J gave up 4 bases, with 17 bases separating them. CDR3 in DNA: TGTGCCAGCAGTTACGAAGAGGAGTTGAGTGGCTATGGCTACACCTTC. It translates to CASSYEEELSGYGYTF.

This clonotype occurred a few times. The chain uses TRBV20-1 and TRBJ2-3, with D possibly TRBD2 on 6 matching bases. CDR3 length equals 11 residues. Deletions cut 0 bases from V and 8 bases from J, with 6 bases between. Germline V gene sequence: CDR1 DFQATT, CDR2 SNEGSKA (reference sequence). The CDR3 sequence is CSARDGGTQYF. The CDR3 region has the DNA TGCAGTGCTAGAGACGGGGGTACGCAGTATTTT.

The V and J genes are TRBV7-9 and TRBJ1-1, with D tentatively TRBD1 (5 bases). CDR1 SEHNR and CDR2 FQNEAQ come from the germline V gene (reference sequence). Trimming pared 4 bases from V and 6 bases from J, leaving 9 bases between. The CDR3 is 12 amino acids. The CDR3: CASSWGDAEAFF. CDR3 DNA: TGTGCCAGCAGCTGGGGGGACGCTGAAGCTTTCTTT.

This rearrangement joins TRBV19 to TRBJ1-2; weak D call: TRBD1 (5 bases). Trimming removed 8 bases at V and 4 bases at J, with 14 bases between. CDR1 is LNHDA and CDR2 is SQIVND in the germline V gene (reference sequence). The CDR3 covers 13 residues. The CDR3 is CASLDKAAYGYTF. Here the CDR3 DNA reads TGTGCCAGTCTGGACAAGGCAGCCTATGGCTACACCTTC.

The sample holds a few counts of this clonotype. The rearrangement links TRBV27 to TRBJ1-5, with D perhaps TRBD1 (6 bases). The CDR3 is 14 amino acids. V was cut by 6 bases and J by 7 bases, with 16 bases left in between. Germline V CDR1 and CDR2: MNHEY, SMNVEV (reference sequence). CDR3 DNA sequence: TGTGCCAGCAGACCACAGGGTTTGGACCAGCCCCAGCATTTT. Translating gives CASRPQGLDQPQHF.

The chain is built from TRBV6-5 and TRBJ2-1, with TRBD1 as a possible D gene (5 bases). Germline assignment: CDR1 MNHEY and CDR2 SVGAGI. The germline V and J ends were trimmed by 2 bases and 9 bases, with 26 bases remaining between them. The CDR3 spans 18 residues. As DNA, the CDR3 is TGTGCCAGCAGTTACCTCACCCCACAGGTTTTCGTTATCGGTGAGCAGTTCTTC. It specifies CASSYLTPQVFVIGEQFF.

This clonotype has a count of ten or more. The chain links TRBV4-1 to TRBJ2-7; D remains unclear. Germline V gene data show CDR1 as MGHRA and CDR2 as YSYEKL. The CDR3 runs to 13 residues. V was cut by 3 bases and J by 5 bases, with 11 bases left in between. In DNA form, the CDR3 reads TGCGCCAGCAGCCATCAAGAGAAGGACGAGCAGTACTTC. Its translation is CASSHQEKDEQYF.

The chain uses TRBV12-3 or TRBV12-4 and TRBJ1-5; TRBD1 matches 8 bases. There are 15 residues in the CDR3. The J segment lost 7 bases and the V segment lost 5 bases, leaving 10 bases of the junction unmatched. CDR3 amino acids: CASSPDRELGQPQHF. As DNA, the CDR3 is TGTGCCAGCAGTCCGGACAGGGAGTTAGGGCAGCCCCAGCATTTT.

The gene calls are TRBV4-3 and TRBJ1-2; D is uncertain. CDR3 size: 15 residues. V lost 4 bases, J lost 2 bases, and 14 bases lay in between. Looked up from germline, CDR1 is LGHNA and CDR2 is YSLEER. In DNA form, the CDR3 reads TGCGCCAGCAGCCGAGGAGAGACGTTGAACTATGGCTACACCTTC. Amino acid sequence: CASSRGETLNYGYTF.